The 7 T cell receptor beta chains presented below share a single source sample, sequenced in a study of cytomegalovirus exposure and HLA in healthy donors (dated by TCRdb to 2015 to 2018). Libraries were made using the immunoSEQ multiplex PCR assay. For the multiplex PCR, a mixture combining 60 forward primers for TCR Vbeta segments and 13 reverse primers for TCR Jbeta segments was used. TCRdb's version of the immuneACCESS table is confined to in-frame rearrangements and falls short of the full clone set. An unresolved V gene accounts for under half of the shortfall where checked; the remainder is of unknown origin. The sample profile shows around 140,000 clones; roughly four fifths of them were found once. Over 9.5% of the sample comes from the top ten. The sample comprised PBMCs. All receptors derive from an older woman in good health and CMV-seropositive.

J is TRBJ2-5 and V is TRBV7-2; no firm D call. Germline V gives CDR1 SGHTA, CDR2 FQGNSA. The CDR3 is 11 amino acids. Trimming left V 4 bases short and J 4 bases short, with 4 bases between. CDR3 sequence reads: CASSSSETQYF. The CDR3, as DNA: TGTGCCAGCAGCTCCTCAGAGACCCAGTACTTC.

This chain joins TRBV6-5 and TRBJ2-5; 8 bases fit TRBD1. With V trimmed by 2 bases and J by 4 bases, 6 bases remained unmatched. This CDR3 region has 15 residues. The germline V gene encodes CDR1 MNHEY and CDR2 SVGAGI. This CDR3 reads CASSYINDRGETQYF. CDR3 sequence (DNA): TGTGCCAGCAGTTACATTAATGACAGGGGAGAGACCCAGTACTTC.

Notes on this clone: Within the sample, other DNA sequences also encode this same CDR3. CDR3 loop: CASSEQAGGTETQYF. The CDR3 bases are TGTGCCAGCAGCGAACAAGCGGGAGGAACAGAGACCCAGTACTTC. This chain joins TRBV9 and TRBJ2-5; 9 nucleotides agree with TRBD2. This CDR3 comprises 15 residues. From germline, CDR1 is SGDLS and CDR2 YYNGEE. Unmatched junction bases numbered 7, after V lost 3 bases and J lost 4 bases.

The chain joins TRBV19 to TRBJ2-7; unclear D gene. Germline V gene data show CDR1 as LNHDA and CDR2 as SQIVND (reference sequence). With 1 base removed from V and 1 base from J, the gap between germline ends came to 8 bases. The CDR3 is 14 amino acids. The CDR3 nucleotides are TGTGCCAGTAGTATAGGCACAGAGTCCTACGAGCAGTACTTC. Its protein product is CASSIGTESYEQYF.

J is TRBJ1-3 and V is TRBV15; D is unresolved. This CDR3 is built from 17 residues. Trimming cost V 0 bases and J 0 bases, with 12 bases left between them. CDR1 is LNHNV, CDR2 YYDKDF, per germline (reference sequence). CDR3 sequence: CATSRDLRDPSGNTIYF. The DNA of the CDR3 is TGTGCCACCAGCAGAGATCTGAGGGATCCCTCTGGAAACACCATATATTTT.

J is TRBJ2-1 and V is TRBV2; the match to TRBD2 covers 12 bases. Germline V gene sequence: CDR1 SNHLY, CDR2 FYNNEI. CDR3 length: 17 residues. V lost 4 bases to trimming and J lost 4 bases; unmatched junction nucleotides: 8. CDR3 amino acids: CASSAVPLAGGYNEQFF. In DNA form, the CDR3 reads TGTGCCAGCAGTGCGGTGCCGCTAGCGGGAGGGTACAATGAGCAGTTCTTC.

This chain links TRBV7-2 with TRBJ2-5, with a tentative D call TRBD1 (5 bases). Germline lookup yields CDR1 SGHTA and CDR2 FQGNSA. V was shortened by 4 bases and J by 5 bases, with 11 bases between the two germline ends. The CDR3 loop spans 13 amino acids. In nucleotides, the CDR3 is TGTGCCAGCAGCTCCAGGGTAGCCGAGACCCAGTACTTC. It specifies CASSSRVAETQYF. Together with reference TRBV7-2 and TRBJ2-5, the CDR3 gives the full variable domain: GAGVSQSPSNKVTEKGKDVELRCDPISGHTALYWYRQSLGQGLEFLIYFQGNSAPDKSGLPSDRFSAERTGGSVSTLTIQRTQQEDSAVYLCASSSRVAETQYFGPGTRLLVL.